The clone carrying this TCR beta chain was counted a few times. The trim removed 8 bases at V and 0 bases at J, leaving 10 bases unmatched. The CDR3 is made up of 16 amino acids. Germline values: CDR1 MDHEN, CDR2 SYDVKM. The sample is drawn from a study of cytomegalovirus exposure and HLA in healthy donors. PCR was performed using 60 Vbeta and 13 Jbeta primers. Using immunoSEQ multiplex PCR, the repertoire was profiled, and TCRdb retains in-frame clones only, with some absent. This sample carries tens of thousands of clones, around three fifths of them seen once, and the ten largest clones take 20% to 25%.

This chain links TRBV28 with TRBJ1-1; 9 bases map to TRBD1. The source of this sequence is a woman in her forties or fifties in good health and CMV-seropositive. Sequenced sample: PBMCs. CDR3 residues: CASSRGTGNLNTEAFF. CDR3 sequence (DNA): TGTGCCAGCTCCCGCGGGACAGGGAACCTGAACACTGAAGCTTTCTTT.